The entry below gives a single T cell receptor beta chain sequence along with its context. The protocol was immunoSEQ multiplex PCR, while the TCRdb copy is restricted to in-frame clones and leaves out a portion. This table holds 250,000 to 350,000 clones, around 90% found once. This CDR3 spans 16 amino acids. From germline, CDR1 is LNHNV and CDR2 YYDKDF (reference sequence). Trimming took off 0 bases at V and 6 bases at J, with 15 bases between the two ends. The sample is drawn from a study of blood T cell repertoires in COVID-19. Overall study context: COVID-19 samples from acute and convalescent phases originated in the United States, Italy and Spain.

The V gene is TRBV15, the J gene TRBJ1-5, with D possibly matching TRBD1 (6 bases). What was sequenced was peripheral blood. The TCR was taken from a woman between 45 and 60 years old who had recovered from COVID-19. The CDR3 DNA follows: TGTGCCACCAGCAGAGATCGGGGGGCCTTTGGTCAGCCCCAGCATTTT. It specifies CATSRDRGAFGQPQHF.